This TCR beta chain was observed in a study of control samples from healthy donors and cancer patients. V was trimmed by 0 bases and J by 2 bases, leaving 8 bases between them. Germline V gives CDR1 SGHRS, CDR2 YFSETQ. The CDR3 consists of 14 residues. The repertoire was sequenced with immunoSEQ multiplex PCR; TCRdb's copy has only in-frame clones and lacks some. The sample lists about 120,000 clones; over 75% were seen once. Sequencing input: PBMCs. The source of this sequence is a woman in her fifties or sixties with colorectal cancer. The chain links TRBV5-1 to TRBJ2-5; D ambiguous. This CDR3 reads CASSLALIQETQYF. The CDR3 coding sequence is TGCGCCAGCAGCTTGGCCTTAATACAAGAGACCCAGTACTTC.